The 30 T cell receptor beta chains given below trace back to one sample, sequenced in a study of response to subunit inactivated influenza vaccine. MiXCR was run by TCRdb on the RT-PCR reads, yielding one entry per CDR3 protein. The data show roughly 500,000 distinct CDR3 sequences, more than 15% seen once. Material: CD4+ T cells sorted from PBMCs, obtained about 23 months after vaccination. Receptors originate from a man aged 50 to 75 who received an inactivated influenza vaccine.

The rearrangement links TRBV7-9 to TRBJ1-1, with 7 bases matching TRBD1. The CDR3 runs 14 residues. From germline, CDR1 is SEHNR and CDR2 FQNEAQ (reference sequence). V lost 5 bases, J lost 1 base, and 4 bases stayed unmatched. The CDR3 coding sequence is TGTGCCAGCAGCATACACAGGGGGAACACTGAAGCTTTCTTT. This translates into CASSIHRGNTEAFF.

This clonotype was observed many times. The chain employs TRBV12-3 or TRBV12-4 and TRBJ2-1; 8 nucleotides align to TRBD1. CDR3 length equals 15 residues. With V trimmed by 6 bases and J by 1 base, 5 bases remained unmatched. The CDR3 nucleotides are TGTGCCAGCAGCCGTGACAGGGGATCCTACAATGAGCAGTTCTTC. Translation: CASSRDRGSYNEQFF.

This clonotype was picked up many times. V usage is TRBV6-5 and J usage is TRBJ2-5; tentatively, D is TRBD1 or TRBD2 (5 bases each). This CDR3 region has 13 residues. The germline CDR1 and CDR2 sequences are MNHEY and SVGAGI. Trimming took 2 bases from V and 6 from J, leaving 10 bases between them. Here the CDR3 reads CASSYEGLKTQYF. CDR3 sequence (DNA): TGTGCCAGCAGTTACGAGGGGCTGAAGACCCAGTACTTC.

The chain has TRBV7-2 and TRBJ2-3; D remains unclear. V lost 5 bases, J lost 1 base, and 16 bases lay in between. The germline V gene has CDR1 SGHTA and CDR2 FQGNSA. The CDR3 consists of 16 residues. The CDR3 DNA reads TGTGCCAGCAGCCCCCGGGTTCTTGCAGGCACAGATACGCAGTATTTT. Translating it yields CASSPRVLAGTDTQYF.

This clonotype was found a few times. V is TRBV12-3 or TRBV12-4 and J is TRBJ1-1, with 7 nucleotides matching TRBD1. The junction had 5 bases not matched to a gene; V was cut back by 6 bases and J by 4 bases. The CDR3 contains 13 residues. CDR3 region: CASRVNRGTEAFF. The CDR3 DNA is TGTGCCAGCAGGGTGAACAGGGGCACTGAAGCTTTCTTT.

The chain has TRBV2 and TRBJ2-2; no clear D gene. V was cut by 4 bases and J by 0 bases, with 6 bases left in between. The CDR3 contains 14 residues. Germline assignment: CDR1 SNHLY and CDR2 FYNNEI. CDR3 region: CASSVDANTGELFF. CDR3 nucleotide sequence: TGTGCCAGCAGTGTTGACGCGAACACCGGGGAGCTGTTTTTT.

This sequence joins TRBV3-1 and TRBJ1-5; unclear D gene. V was shortened by 4 bases and J by 4 bases, with 11 bases between the two germline ends. CDR1 is LGHDT, CDR2 YNNKEL, per germline (reference sequence). The CDR3 has 14 residues. The CDR3 nucleotides read TGTGCCAGCAGCCCCCTACCTGGGAATCAGCCCCAGCATTTT. Translation gives CASSPLPGNQPQHF.

This clonotype turned up a few times. The CDR3 reads CSARWDYTEAFF. In nucleotides, the CDR3 is TGCAGTGCTAGATGGGATTACACTGAAGCTTTCTTT. The chain carries TRBV20-1 and TRBJ1-1; D is undetermined. There are 12 residues in the CDR3. With 2 bases removed from V and 3 bases from J, the gap between germline ends came to 7 bases. Per germline, CDR1 DFQATT and CDR2 SNEGSKA (reference sequence).

The chain joins TRBV3-1 to TRBJ2-7; a possible D gene is TRBD2 (7 bases). The V gene's germline CDR1 is LGHDT and CDR2 YNNKEL (reference sequence). V was pared by 2 bases and J by 6 bases, with 23 bases between. There are 17 residues in the CDR3. In DNA, the CDR3 is TGTGCCAGCAGCCAAATCTGGGGGGGGGCCTTCTCTGGCGAGCAGTACTTC. This encodes CASSQIWGGAFSGEQYF.

A few counts support this clonotype. V and J are TRBV5-5 and TRBJ2-1; possibly TRBD1 for D (6 bases). Trimming left V 3 bases short and J 3 bases short, with 22 bases between. Germline V gives CDR1 SGHKS, CDR2 YYEKEE (reference sequence). The CDR3 sequence is 18 residues long. Written as DNA, the CDR3 is TGTGCCAGCAGCTCCGGACAGCTTCGTCACGCTATCTACAATGAGCAGTTCTTC. Encoded protein: CASSSGQLRHAIYNEQFF.

This clonotype was found a few times. The chain uses TRBV24-1 and TRBJ2-2; D uncertain. This CDR3 is 16 amino acids long. Germline loops: CDR1 KGHDR, CDR2 SFDVKD. V gave up 1 base and J gave up 7 bases, with 15 bases separating them. CDR3 region: CATSDFPTVGSGELFF. In nucleotides, the CDR3 is TGTGCCACCAGTGATTTTCCCACCGTGGGCAGCGGGGAGCTGTTTTTT.

This clonotype showed up many times. This chain links TRBV20-1 with TRBJ2-3, with D perhaps TRBD2 (5 bases). Germline CDR1 reads DFQATT; CDR2 reads SNEGSKA (reference sequence). The CDR3 has 16 residues. Trimming removed 6 bases from V and 0 bases from J, with 19 bases in between. The CDR3 protein is CSAENRRVTSTDTQYF. DNA of the CDR3: TGCAGTGCCGAAAACCGGCGGGTTACGAGCACAGATACGCAGTATTTT.

This clonotype has only one observation. The chain has TRBV10-2 and TRBJ2-6; D gene unclear. The CDR3 totals 14 residues. Looked up from germline, CDR1 is WSHSY and CDR2 is SAAADI. Trimming cost V 3 bases and J 1 base, with 4 bases left between them. As DNA, the CDR3 is TGCGCCAGCAGTGACGGATCTGGGGCCAACGTCCTGACTTTC. As protein: CASSDGSGANVLTF.

The table lists this clonotype with many counts. The chain has TRBV20-1 and TRBJ2-1; maybe TRBD2 (6 bases). The CDR3 length is 14 residues. Per germline, CDR1 DFQATT and CDR2 SNEGSKA (reference sequence). Trimming left V 6 bases short and J 13 bases short, with 25 bases between. The CDR3 here is CSATRPPEGTGQFF. The CDR3 region has the DNA TGCAGTGCCACCAGACCCCCGGAGGGGACGGGCCAGTTCTTC.

In this sample, this clonotype turned up many times. DNA for the CDR3: TGTGCCATCAGTGGAACTAGCGGGACGTCCTACAATGAGCAGTTCTTC. Protein product: CAISGTSGTSYNEQFF. The J gene is TRBJ2-1, the V gene TRBV10-3; TRBD2 matches at 10 bases. CDR1 is ENHRY and CDR2 is SYGVKD in the germline V gene. Trimming removed 4 bases from V and 1 base from J; junction bases left unmatched: 4. The CDR3 sequence is 16 residues long.

This clonotype occurred many times. The V gene is TRBV4-1, the J gene TRBJ1-1; D is ambiguous. V dropped 0 bases and J dropped 0 bases, with 11 bases sitting between them. CDR1 and CDR2 (germline): MGHRA, YSYEKL. This CDR3 is built from 16 residues. CDR3 loop: CASSQDLRYMNTEAFF. The CDR3, as DNA: TGCGCCAGCAGCCAAGATTTGCGGTACATGAACACTGAAGCTTTCTTT.

This clonotype turned up a few times. This chain uses TRBV5-1 with TRBJ2-7; D is uncertain. In germline, CDR1 is SGHRS, CDR2 YFSETQ. This CDR3 is built from 14 residues. Between the trimmed V and J ends, which lost 0 bases and 3 bases, there was a span of 10 bases. As DNA, the CDR3 is TGCGCCAGCAGCTTGGACCCCAGGTTCTACGAGCAGTACTTC. Protein sequence: CASSLDPRFYEQYF.

At least ten counts were recorded for this clonotype. The rearrangement uses TRBV10-3 and TRBJ2-3; 7 bases are shared with TRBD2. The germline V gene has CDR1 ENHRY and CDR2 SYGVKD. This CDR3 is built from 14 residues. Unmatched junction bases numbered 5, after V lost 8 bases and J lost 0 bases. The CDR3 nucleotides are TGTGCCATCGCAACGCGGGGGAGCACAGATACGCAGTATTTT. Translation gives CAIATRGSTDTQYF.

Only a few counts were recorded for this clonotype. CDR3 DNA: TGTGCCAGCAGTTACGTGAGCGTGCAAAATTCACCCCTCCACTTT. Translated: CASSYVSVQNSPLHF. The rearrangement links TRBV6-5 to TRBJ1-6; D remains ambiguous. The CDR3 is 15 amino acids. CDR1 and CDR2 from the germline V gene are MNHEY and SVGAGI. Trimming took 2 bases from V and 7 from J, leaving 12 bases between them.

This clonotype has only a few counts. The genes are TRBV20-1 and TRBJ2-7; the D is unclear. Deletions cut 1 base from V and 3 bases from J, with 10 bases between. The germline gives CDR1 DFQATT, CDR2 SNEGSKA (reference sequence). The CDR3 is 13 amino acids. The CDR3 DNA follows: TGCAGTGCTAGAGCGGGTCAATACTACGAGCAGTACTTC. Protein product: CSARAGQYYEQYF.

V and J are TRBV3-1 and TRBJ2-6; no definite D call. V lost 0 bases to trimming and J lost 0 bases, with 9 bases between them. The CDR3 is made up of 17 amino acids. Germline V lookup: CDR1 LGHDT, CDR2 YNNKEL (reference sequence). In DNA form, the CDR3 reads TGTGCCAGCAGCCAAGATCACAGCCACTCTGGGGCCAACGTCCTGACTTTC. Translation gives CASSQDHSHSGANVLTF.

This clonotype was seen repeatedly, ten times or more. CDR3 amino acids: CASSLGDRRSSPLHF. The CDR3 nucleotides are TGTGCCAGCAGTTTAGGGGACAGGAGGAGTTCACCCCTCCACTTT. The chain has TRBV12-3 or TRBV12-4 and TRBJ1-6; 8 bases are shared with TRBD1. The CDR3 has 15 residues. The V segment lost 1 base and the J segment 9 bases; nucleotides outside the gene matches: 5.

This clonotype was recorded many times. The chain couples TRBV4-3 to TRBJ2-1; 7 bases align to TRBD1. The J segment lost 4 bases and the V segment lost 0 bases, leaving 6 bases of the junction unmatched. The CDR3 totals 16 residues. Germline lookup yields CDR1 LGHNA and CDR2 YSLEER. The CDR3 region has the DNA TGCGCCAGCAGCCAAGAGGCGACAGGGAATTACAATGAGCAGTTCTTC. Its protein product is CASSQEATGNYNEQFF.

Turning to this clonotype: The CDR3 ends on some other residue instead of the conserved phenylalanine or tryptophan, so this is likely a read error. This CDR3 reads CASSLWGPGTDTQYS. In DNA form, the CDR3 reads TGTGCCAGCAGTTTGTGGGGCCCTGGCACAGATACGCAGTATTCT. The chain couples TRBV12-3 or TRBV12-4 to TRBJ2-3, with D tentatively TRBD1 (5 bases). Trimming took 3 bases from V and 1 from J, leaving 11 bases between them. The CDR3 is made up of 15 amino acids.

This chain uses TRBV4-2 with TRBJ2-7; 7 bases are shared with TRBD1. CDR1 and CDR2 from the germline V gene are LGHNA and YNFKEQ. V was pared by 2 bases and J by 0 bases, with 7 bases of the junction left unmatched. This CDR3 is built from 16 residues. This CDR3 is CASSQTGVMSSYEQYF. CDR3 DNA sequence: TGTGCCAGCAGCCAAACAGGGGTCATGAGCTCCTACGAGCAGTACTTC.

This clonotype was picked up a small number of times. The chain joins TRBV6-1 to TRBJ2-3; perhaps TRBD2 as D (6 bases). The germline gives CDR1 MNHNS, CDR2 SASEGT. The CDR3 has 14 amino acids. V was pared by 6 bases and J by 1 base, with 11 bases between. The CDR3 region has the DNA TGTGCCAGCAGGCTAGCGCTTCGCACAGATACGCAGTATTTT. Protein: CASRLALRTDTQYF.

The V and J genes are TRBV5-6 and TRBJ2-6; no firm D call. Trimming cost V 0 bases and J 2 bases, with 6 bases left between them. This CDR3 has 15 residues. The germline V gene encodes CDR1 SGHDT and CDR2 YYEEEE. The CDR3 spells CASSLGVPGANVLTF. DNA for the CDR3: TGTGCCAGCAGCTTGGGTGTCCCTGGGGCCAACGTCCTGACTTTC.

This clonotype was observed many times. The chain uses TRBV10-3 and TRBJ2-3, with D uncertain. The V end lost 3 bases, the J end lost 1 base, and 8 bases lay between the germline ends. The germline gives CDR1 ENHRY, CDR2 SYGVKD. The length of the CDR3 is 14 residues. The CDR3 DNA reads as TGTGCCATCAGTGACTTCCTCGGCACAGATACGCAGTATTTT. This translates into CAISDFLGTDTQYF.

V is TRBV9 and J is TRBJ2-7, with D uncertain. Trimming cost V 0 bases and J 1 base, with 8 bases left between them. The CDR3 spans 14 residues. CDR1 is SGDLS, CDR2 YYNGEE, per germline. The CDR3, as DNA: TGTGCCAGCAGCGTAGTTTCACAGTCCTACGAGCAGTACTTC. Residues: CASSVVSQSYEQYF.

The chain joins TRBV9 to TRBJ1-1; TRBD1 matches 7 bases. With 4 bases clipped from V and 2 bases from J, the junction kept 11 bases outside the gene matches. The CDR3 loop spans 16 amino acids. Germline assignment: CDR1 SGDLS and CDR2 YYNGEE. As DNA, the CDR3 is TGTGCCAGCAGCCCGTGGGGACAGTTTTTTAACACTGAAGCTTTCTTT. Amino acids: CASSPWGQFFNTEAFF.